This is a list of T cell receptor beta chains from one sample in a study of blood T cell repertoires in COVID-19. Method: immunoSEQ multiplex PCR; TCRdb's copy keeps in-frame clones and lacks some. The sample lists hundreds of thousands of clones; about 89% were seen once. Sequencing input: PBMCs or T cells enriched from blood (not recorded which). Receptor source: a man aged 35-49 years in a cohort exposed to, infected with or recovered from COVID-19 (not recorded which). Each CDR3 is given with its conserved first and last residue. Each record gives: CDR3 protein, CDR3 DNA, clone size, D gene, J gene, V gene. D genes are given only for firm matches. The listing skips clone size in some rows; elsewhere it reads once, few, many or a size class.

CASSRLGAMNTEAFF,TGTGCCAGCAGTAGGTTGGGGGCCATGAACACTGAAGCTTTCTTT,.,.,TRBJ1-1,TRBV6-5
CASTGGRTGSNTGELFF,TGTGCCAGCACAGGAGGAAGGACAGGGTCGAACACCGGGGAGCTGTTTTTT,.,TRBD1,TRBJ2-2,TRBV11-2
CASSPRGPGSGTDTQYF,TGTGCCAGCAGCCCTAGGGGGCCCGGGAGTGGCACAGATACGCAGTATTTT,.,.,TRBJ2-3,TRBV11-2
CASSDSTGGYTF,TGTGCCAGCAGTGACTCGACGGGTGGCTACACCTTC,.,.,TRBJ1-2,TRBV6-4
CASQRSYNSPLHF,TGTGCCAGCCAGCGCTCCTATAATTCACCCCTCCACTTT,.,.,TRBJ1-6,TRBV3-1/TRBV3-2
CASSFNRGLDQPQHF,TGTGCCAGCAGTTTCAACAGGGGGCTAGATCAGCCCCAGCATTTT,.,TRBD1,TRBJ1-5,TRBV28
CASSESQVITYEQYF,TGTGCCAGCAGTGAATCCCAGGTAATAACCTACGAGCAGTACTTC,once,.,TRBJ2-7,TRBV2
CASSSSSGRATGELFF,TGTGCCAGCAGCTCGTCAAGCGGGAGGGCCACCGGGGAGCTGTTTTTT,.,TRBD2,TRBJ2-2,TRBV11-2
CASSLSLLEPQGLDTIYF,TGTGCCAGCAGCTTATCGCTCCTTGAACCACAGGGGTTGGACACCATATATTTT,.,TRBD1,TRBJ1-3,TRBV7-8
CAWSGDRGNTDTQYF,TGTGCCTGGAGCGGGGACAGGGGAAACACAGATACGCAGTATTTT,.,TRBD1,TRBJ2-3,TRBV30
CASSQGALSTDTQYF,TGCGCCAGCAGCCAGGGGGCGCTGTCCACAGATACGCAGTATTTT,once,TRBD1,TRBJ2-3,TRBV5-1
CASSPSIRGPRISGANVLTF,TGTGCCAGCTCACCGTCGATCAGGGGTCCCCGCATCTCTGGGGCCAACGTCCTGACTTTC,.,.,TRBJ2-6,TRBV18
CASSRRRAEDTQYF,TGTGCCAGCAGCCGACGGAGGGCCGAAGATACGCAGTATTTT,.,.,TRBJ2-3,TRBV7-9
CAISEFPDEKLFF,TGTGCCATCAGTGAGTTCCCAGATGAAAAACTGTTTTTT,few,.,TRBJ1-4,TRBV10-3
CASRKRTSGASYEQYF,TGTGCCAGTAGAAAAAGGACTAGCGGAGCCTCCTACGAGCAGTACTTC,.,TRBD2,TRBJ2-7,TRBV19
CASSPSTGGNEKLFF,TGTGCCAGCAGTCCGTCGACAGGGGGAAATGAAAAACTGTTTTTT,once,TRBD1,TRBJ1-4,TRBV28